The rows below give T cell receptor beta chains drawn from one sample of a study of blood T cell repertoires in COVID-19. Using immunoSEQ multiplex PCR, the repertoire was profiled, and TCRdb retains in-frame clones only, with some absent. Among approximately 350,000 clones, 75% to 90% were seen once, and the ten largest hold about 6%. The sequenced sample was peripheral blood. The receptor set was obtained from a woman aged 45-59 years with COVID-19, enrolled during active disease. CDR3s include the opening cysteine and the closing phenylalanine or tryptophan. Fields, in order: D gene, J gene, V gene, clone size, CDR3 protein, CDR3 DNA. The D gene is left open where the match is weak. For some rows the clone size is stated as once, few or many, or as a class when expanded; others skip it.

d_call: TRBD2
j_call: TRBJ2-7
v_call: TRBV11-2
clone_size: few
cdr3_aa: CASSSGLAVYEQYF
cdr3_nt: TGTGCCAGCAGCTCTGGACTAGCGGTCTACGAGCAGTACTTC

d_call: TRBD1
j_call: TRBJ2-2
v_call: TRBV7-2
clone_size: NA
cdr3_aa: CASSLGTADTGELFF
cdr3_nt: TGTGCCAGCAGCTTGGGGACAGCAGACACCGGGGAGCTGTTTTTT

d_call: TRBD2
j_call: TRBJ2-1
v_call: TRBV24-1
clone_size: NA
cdr3_aa: CATSDPRLADGRNEQFF
cdr3_nt: TGTGCCACCAGTGACCCTAGACTAGCGGACGGGAGGAATGAGCAGTTCTTC

d_call: TRBD1
j_call: TRBJ1-2
v_call: TRBV27
clone_size: NA
cdr3_aa: CASSFLRDRGLGNYGYTF
cdr3_nt: TGTGCCAGCAGTTTCCTCCGGGACAGGGGGCTGGGTAACTATGGCTACACCTTC

d_call: NA
j_call: TRBJ1-5
v_call: TRBV5-5
clone_size: once
cdr3_aa: CASSLLGVLDQPQHF
cdr3_nt: TGTGCCAGCAGCCTCCTAGGGGTTCTCGATCAGCCCCAGCATTTT

d_call: TRBD2
j_call: TRBJ2-3
v_call: TRBV5-1
clone_size: NA
cdr3_aa: CASNAGLTSGNTDTQYF
cdr3_nt: TGCGCCAGCAATGCCGGTCTGACTAGCGGGAACACAGATACGCAGTATTTT

d_call: TRBD1
j_call: TRBJ1-2
v_call: TRBV6-2/TRBV6-3
clone_size: NA
cdr3_aa: CASSYSFSNPGQGTYGYTF
cdr3_nt: TGTGCCAGCAGTTACTCGTTCTCTAACCCGGGACAGGGGACCTATGGCTACACCTTC

d_call: NA
j_call: TRBJ1-2
v_call: TRBV9
clone_size: NA
cdr3_aa: CASSADSLRVVGYTF
cdr3_nt: TGTGCCAGCAGCGCGGACAGTCTAAGAGTGGTTGGCTACACCTTC

d_call: NA
j_call: TRBJ2-1
v_call: TRBV11-3
clone_size: NA
cdr3_aa: CASSLRAGYNEQFF
cdr3_nt: TGTGCCAGCAGCTTGCGGGCAGGATACAATGAGCAGTTCTTC

d_call: NA
j_call: TRBJ2-2
v_call: TRBV30
clone_size: NA
cdr3_aa: CAWSPLVIGELFF
cdr3_nt: TGTGCCTGGAGTCCTTTAGTTATCGGGGAGCTGTTTTTT

d_call: TRBD1
j_call: TRBJ1-2
v_call: TRBV27
clone_size: NA
cdr3_aa: CASSTLGGTGPRGYGYTF
cdr3_nt: TGTGCCAGCAGTACCCTCGGGGGGACAGGCCCTCGGGGCTATGGCTACACCTTC

d_call: NA
j_call: TRBJ2-1
v_call: TRBV15
clone_size: NA
cdr3_aa: CATSKSYGEQFF
cdr3_nt: TGTGCCACCAGCAAAAGTTACGGTGAGCAGTTCTTC

d_call: TRBD1
j_call: TRBJ2-1
v_call: TRBV6-4
clone_size: NA
cdr3_aa: CASSFAGTGGEQFF
cdr3_nt: TGTGCCAGCAGTTTCGCCGGGACAGGGGGTGAGCAGTTCTTC

d_call: TRBD2
j_call: TRBJ2-7
v_call: TRBV28
clone_size: NA
cdr3_aa: CASGLRLAGNYEQYF
cdr3_nt: TGTGCCAGCGGACTAAGACTAGCTGGCAACTACGAGCAGTACTTC

d_call: NA
j_call: TRBJ1-2
v_call: TRBV19
clone_size: NA
cdr3_aa: CASSIGGTSNYGYTF
cdr3_nt: TGTGCCAGTAGTATTGGAGGCACCTCTAACTATGGCTACACCTTC

d_call: TRBD1
j_call: TRBJ1-2
v_call: TRBV10-2
clone_size: NA
cdr3_aa: CASSESNRDRSYGYTF
cdr3_nt: TGCGCCAGCAGTGAGTCGAACCGGGACAGGTCTTATGGCTACACCTTC

d_call: NA
j_call: TRBJ1-2
v_call: TRBV6-1
clone_size: NA
cdr3_aa: CASSEEWAGPYGYTF
cdr3_nt: TGTGCCAGCAGTGAAGAATGGGCGGGACCTTATGGCTACACCTTC

d_call: NA
j_call: TRBJ2-2
v_call: TRBV9
clone_size: NA
cdr3_aa: CASSVATTGTGELFF
cdr3_nt: TGTGCCAGCAGCGTAGCTACCACGGGGACCGGGGAGCTGTTTTTT

d_call: NA
j_call: TRBJ2-7
v_call: TRBV7-9
clone_size: NA
cdr3_aa: CASSSPGVYHEQYF
cdr3_nt: TGTGCCAGCAGCTCGCCCGGGGTGTACCACGAGCAGTACTTC

d_call: NA
j_call: TRBJ2-3
v_call: TRBV9
clone_size: once
cdr3_aa: CASSVGPGQTGTDTQYF
cdr3_nt: TGTGCCAGCAGCGTAGGCCCTGGACAGACAGGCACAGATACGCAGTATTTT